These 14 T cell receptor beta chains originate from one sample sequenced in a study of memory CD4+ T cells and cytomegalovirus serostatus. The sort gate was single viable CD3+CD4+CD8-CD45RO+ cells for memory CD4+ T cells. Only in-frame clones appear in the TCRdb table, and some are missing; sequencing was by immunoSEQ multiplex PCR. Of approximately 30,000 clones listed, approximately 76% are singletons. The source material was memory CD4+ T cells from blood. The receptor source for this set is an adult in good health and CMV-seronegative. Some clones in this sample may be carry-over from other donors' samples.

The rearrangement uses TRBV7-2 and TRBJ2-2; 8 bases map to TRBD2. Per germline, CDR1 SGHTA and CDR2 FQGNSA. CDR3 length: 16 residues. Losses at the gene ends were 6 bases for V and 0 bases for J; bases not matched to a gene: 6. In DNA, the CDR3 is TGTGCCAGCAGGGGGAGCGGGAGAGCGAACACCGGGGAGCTGTTTTTT. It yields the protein CASRGSGRANTGELFF.

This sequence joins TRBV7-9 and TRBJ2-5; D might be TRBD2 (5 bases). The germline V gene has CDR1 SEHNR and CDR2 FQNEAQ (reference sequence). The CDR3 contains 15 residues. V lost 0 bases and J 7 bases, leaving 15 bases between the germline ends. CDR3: CASSLAAGAMGTQYF. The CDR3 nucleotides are TGTGCCAGCAGCTTAGCGGCGGGTGCGATGGGGACCCAGTACTTC.

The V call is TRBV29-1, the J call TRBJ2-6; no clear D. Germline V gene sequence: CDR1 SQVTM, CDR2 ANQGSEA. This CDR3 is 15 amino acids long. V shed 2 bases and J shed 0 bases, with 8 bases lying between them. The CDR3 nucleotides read TGCAGCGTTGAATTTGGGGACTCTGGGGCCAACGTCCTGACTTTC. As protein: CSVEFGDSGANVLTF.

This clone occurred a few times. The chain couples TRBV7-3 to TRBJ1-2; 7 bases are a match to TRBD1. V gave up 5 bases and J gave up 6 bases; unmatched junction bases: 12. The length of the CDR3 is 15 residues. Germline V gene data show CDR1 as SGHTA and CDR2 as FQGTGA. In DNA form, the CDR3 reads TGTGCCAGCAGCGCAACAGGGGCTTGGGAGGATGGCTACACCTTC. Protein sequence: CASSATGAWEDGYTF.

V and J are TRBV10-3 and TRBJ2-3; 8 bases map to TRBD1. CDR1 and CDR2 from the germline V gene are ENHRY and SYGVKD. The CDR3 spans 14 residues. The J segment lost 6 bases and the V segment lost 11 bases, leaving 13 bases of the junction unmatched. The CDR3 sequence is CASGDRRISDTQYF. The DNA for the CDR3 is TGTGCCTCAGGGGACAGGCGTATTTCCGATACGCAGTATTTT.

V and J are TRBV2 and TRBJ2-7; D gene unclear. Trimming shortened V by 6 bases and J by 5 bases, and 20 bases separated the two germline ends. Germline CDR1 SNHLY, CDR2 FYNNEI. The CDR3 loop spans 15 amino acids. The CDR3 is CASRDVRYKGHEQYF. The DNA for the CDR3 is TGTGCCAGCAGGGATGTCCGGTACAAAGGCCACGAGCAGTACTTC. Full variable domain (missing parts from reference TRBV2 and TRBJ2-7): EPEVTQTPSHQVTQMGQEVILRCVPISNHLYFYWYRQILGQKVEFLVSFYNNEISEKSEIFDDQFSVERPDGSNFTLKIRSTKLEDSAMYFCASRDVRYKGHEQYFGPGTRLTVT.

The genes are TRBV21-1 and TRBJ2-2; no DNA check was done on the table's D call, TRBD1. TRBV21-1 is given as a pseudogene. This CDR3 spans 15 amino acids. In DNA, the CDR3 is TGTGCCAGCACCCGAGACAGGACGAACACCGGGGAGCTGTTTTTT. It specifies CASTRDRTNTGELFF.

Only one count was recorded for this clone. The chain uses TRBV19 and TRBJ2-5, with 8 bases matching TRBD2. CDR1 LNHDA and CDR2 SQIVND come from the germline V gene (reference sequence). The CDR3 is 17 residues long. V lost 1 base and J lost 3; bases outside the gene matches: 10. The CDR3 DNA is TGTGCCAGTAGTATAGCAGAGCGGGGGTCGTCTAAAGAGACCCAGTACTTC. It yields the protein CASSIAERGSSKETQYF.

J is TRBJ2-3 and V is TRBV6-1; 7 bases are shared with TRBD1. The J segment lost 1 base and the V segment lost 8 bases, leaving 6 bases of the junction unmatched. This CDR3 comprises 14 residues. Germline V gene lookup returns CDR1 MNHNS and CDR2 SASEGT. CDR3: CASERGRGTDTQYF. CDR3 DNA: TGTGCCAGCGAAAGGGGGCGCGGCACAGATACGCAGTATTTT.

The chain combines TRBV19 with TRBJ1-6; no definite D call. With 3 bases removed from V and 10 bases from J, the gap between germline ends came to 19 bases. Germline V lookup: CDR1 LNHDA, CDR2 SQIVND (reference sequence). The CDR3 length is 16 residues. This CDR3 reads CASSIGPAGLASPLHF. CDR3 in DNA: TGTGCCAGTAGTATCGGGCCGGCAGGACTAGCATCACCCCTCCACTTT.

The CDR3 DNA is TGTGCCAGCAGCATGGGACAGGGGGCAATGGCTAACTATGGCTACACCTTC. Translated, it gives CASSMGQGAMANYGYTF. The chain carries TRBV5-4 and TRBJ1-2, with 12 bases that match TRBD1. Germline V gives CDR1 SGHNT, CDR2 YYREEE (reference sequence). This CDR3 has 17 residues. V gave up 4 bases and J gave up 0 bases; unmatched junction bases: 7.

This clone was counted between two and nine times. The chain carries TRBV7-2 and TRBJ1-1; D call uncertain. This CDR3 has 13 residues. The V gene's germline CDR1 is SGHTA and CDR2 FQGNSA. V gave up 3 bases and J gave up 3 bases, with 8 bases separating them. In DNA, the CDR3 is TGTGCCAGCAGCTTCTTGGCAGACACTGAAGCTTTCTTT. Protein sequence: CASSFLADTEAFF. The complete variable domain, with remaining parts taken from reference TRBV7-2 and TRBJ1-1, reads GAGVSQSPSNKVTEKGKDVELRCDPISGHTALYWYRQSLGQGLEFLIYFQGNSAPDKSGLPSDRFSAERTGGSVSTLTIQRTQQEDSAVYLCASSFLADTEAFFGQGTRLTVV.

As DNA, the CDR3 is TGTGCCAGCAGCACACGGGAACAGGTGGGCTATGGCTACACCTTC. Its translation is CASSTREQVGYGYTF. The rearrangement joins TRBV6-5 to TRBJ1-2; TRBD1 is a possible D gene (5 bases). From germline, CDR1 is MNHEY and CDR2 SVGAGI. V lost 6 bases and J 4 bases, leaving 18 bases between the germline ends. CDR3 length: 15 residues.

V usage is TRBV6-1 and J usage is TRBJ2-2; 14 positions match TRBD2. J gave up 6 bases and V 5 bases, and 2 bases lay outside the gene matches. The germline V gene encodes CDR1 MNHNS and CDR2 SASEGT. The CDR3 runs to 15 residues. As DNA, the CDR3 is TGTGCCAGCAGTCCGGGACTAGCGGGGGCCGGGGAGCTGTTTTTT. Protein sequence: CASSPGLAGAGELFF.